These T cell receptor beta chains were read from a single sample in a study of blood T cell repertoires in COVID-19. TCRdb's copy holds only in-frame clones and misses some; the assay was immunoSEQ multiplex PCR. The sample carries 250,000 or so clones, around 86% recorded once. The sequenced sample consisted of PBMCs or T cells enriched from blood (not recorded which). All receptors come from a woman in her forties or fifties who had recovered from COVID-19. Each CDR3 is given with its conserved first and last residue. The D gene is left open where the match is weak. Expanded clones get a size class; other rows say once, few or many, or leave the size out.

D gene	J gene	clone size	V gene	CDR3 DNA	CDR3 protein
.	TRBJ1-5	few	TRBV7-9	TGTGCCAGCAGCTTAGGGGCCGGCCAGCCCCAGCATTTT	CASSLGAGQPQHF
.	TRBJ2-7	.	TRBV10-3	TGTGCCATCGCGGCGGGAATGAGGGAGCAGTACTTC	CAIAAGMREQYF
TRBD2	TRBJ2-5	.	TRBV3-1/TRBV3-2	TGTGCCAGCAGCCAAGAGCTAGCGGGGTCCCAAGAGACCCAGTACTTC	CASSQELAGSQETQYF
.	TRBJ2-3	.	TRBV2	TGTGCCAGCAGTGGGTTCAGGGGAGATACGCAGTATTTT	CASSGFRGDTQYF
.	TRBJ1-3	.	TRBV27	TGTGCCAGCAGCTCCAGCGTAGTGGCGGGAAACACCATATATTTT	CASSSSVVAGNTIYF
.	TRBJ2-7	.	TRBV11-2	TGTGCCAGCAGCTTAATAGACTACGAGCAGTACTTC	CASSLIDYEQYF
.	TRBJ1-2	.	TRBV3-1/TRBV3-2	TGTGCCAGCAGCCAATTTTTCGCGGGGTCAGTTGGGCATGGCTACACCTTC	CASSQFFAGSVGHGYTF
TRBD2	TRBJ2-2	.	TRBV9	TGTGCCAGCAGCGCCCCATACGGACTAGCGGGAGGCTCCGGGGAGCTGTTTTTT	CASSAPYGLAGGSGELFF
.	TRBJ2-7	.	TRBV6-2/TRBV6-3	TGTGCCAGCAGCCTCCGGGGTCGCACCACCGCCTACGAGCAGTACTTC	CASSLRGRTTAYEQYF
.	TRBJ1-1	.	TRBV6-5	TGTGCCAGCAGTCCAAGGGGTGGCACTGAAGCTTTCTTT	CASSPRGGTEAFF
TRBD2	TRBJ2-1	.	TRBV27	TGTGCCAGCAGTCTAACTAGCGGGAAACGACATGAGCAGTTCTTC	CASSLTSGKRHEQFF
TRBD1	TRBJ1-4	.	TRBV5-6	TGTGCCAGCAGCTCTGACAGGGGGGCAACTAATGAAAAACTGTTTTTT	CASSSDRGATNEKLFF